This paragraph reports one TCR beta chain. Its antigen is still unknown. The CDR3 contains 12 residues. The V end was cut by 6 bases, the J end by 3 bases, with 8 bases between. Germline CDR1 SEHNR, CDR2 FQNEAQ (reference sequence). The data were obtained in a study of a mutant IDH1 vaccine in newly diagnosed glioma. Overall study context: Vaccination began 4-6 weeks post radiotherapy alone, or with temozolomide cycles.

Assay used: immunoSEQ multiplex PCR; TCRdb lists only in-frame clones, some missing. The profile shows 25,000 to 30,000 clones, roughly 80% of them singletons. Time point specified: week 23, last vaccination. Each dose of the vaccine consisted of 300 ug of mutant IDH1 20-mer peptide, with topical imiquimod. The astrocytomas were IDH1-mutant, ATRX-negative, and WHO grade 3 or 4. The source was PBMCs, collected from a glioma patient whose treatment included an IDH1 peptide vaccine. The J gene is TRBJ2-5, the V gene TRBV7-9, with a weak D call TRBD1 (6 bases). The sequence was collected from a woman aged 25 to 39 with glioma. CDR3 bases: TGTGCCAGCAGGAAGGGGGAAGAGACCCAGTACTTC. Translation gives CASRKGEETQYF.